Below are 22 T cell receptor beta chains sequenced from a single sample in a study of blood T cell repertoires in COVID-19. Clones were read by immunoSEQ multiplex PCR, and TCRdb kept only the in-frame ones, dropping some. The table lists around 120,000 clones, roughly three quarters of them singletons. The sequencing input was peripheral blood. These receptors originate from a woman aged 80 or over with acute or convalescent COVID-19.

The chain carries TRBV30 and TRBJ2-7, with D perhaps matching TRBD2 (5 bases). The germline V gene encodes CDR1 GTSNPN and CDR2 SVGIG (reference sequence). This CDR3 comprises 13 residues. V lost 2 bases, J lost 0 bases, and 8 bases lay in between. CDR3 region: CAWSPDFSYEQYF. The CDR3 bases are TGTGCCTGGAGTCCGGACTTCTCCTACGAGCAGTACTTC. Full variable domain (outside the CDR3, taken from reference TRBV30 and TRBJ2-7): SQTIHQWPATLVQPVGSPLSLECTVEGTSNPNLYWYRQAAGRGLQLLFYSVGIGQISSEVPQNLSASRPQDRQFILSSKKLLLSDSGFYLCAWSPDFSYEQYFGPGTRLTVT.

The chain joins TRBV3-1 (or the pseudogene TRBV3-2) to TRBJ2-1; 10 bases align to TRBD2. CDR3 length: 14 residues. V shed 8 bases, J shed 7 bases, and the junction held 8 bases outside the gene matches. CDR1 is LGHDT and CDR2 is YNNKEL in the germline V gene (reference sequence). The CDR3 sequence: CASAIAGGINEQFF. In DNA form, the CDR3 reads TGTGCCAGCGCAATAGCGGGAGGAATTAATGAGCAGTTCTTC.

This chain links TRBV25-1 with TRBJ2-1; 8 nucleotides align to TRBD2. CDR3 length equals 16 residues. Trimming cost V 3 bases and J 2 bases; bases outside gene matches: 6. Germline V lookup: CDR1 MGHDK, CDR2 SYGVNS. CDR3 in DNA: TGTGCCAGCAGTGATGGATCCGGGGGGGCCTACAATGAGCAGTTCTTC. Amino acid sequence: CASSDGSGGAYNEQFF.

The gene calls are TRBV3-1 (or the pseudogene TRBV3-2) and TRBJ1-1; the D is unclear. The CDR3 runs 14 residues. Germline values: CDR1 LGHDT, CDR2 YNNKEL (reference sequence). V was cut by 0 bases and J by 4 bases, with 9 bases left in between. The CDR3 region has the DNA TGTGCCAGCAGCCAAGATTATCTGTTCACTGAAGCTTTCTTT. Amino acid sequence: CASSQDYLFTEAFF.

The CDR3 reads CASSSPGPGNTIYF. In DNA form, the CDR3 reads TGTGCCAGCAGCTCTCCTGGGCCCGGAAACACCATATATTTT. The chain joins TRBV9 to TRBJ1-3; no clear D. V was trimmed by 4 bases and J by 4 bases, leaving 12 bases between them. This CDR3 spans 14 amino acids. Germline-derived CDR1 and CDR2 are SGDLS and YYNGEE.

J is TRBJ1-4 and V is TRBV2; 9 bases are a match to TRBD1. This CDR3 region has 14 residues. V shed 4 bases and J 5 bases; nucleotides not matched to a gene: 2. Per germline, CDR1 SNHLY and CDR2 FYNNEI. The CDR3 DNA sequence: TGTGCCAGCAGTGCGGGGACAGGGAATGAAAAACTGTTTTTT. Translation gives CASSAGTGNEKLFF.

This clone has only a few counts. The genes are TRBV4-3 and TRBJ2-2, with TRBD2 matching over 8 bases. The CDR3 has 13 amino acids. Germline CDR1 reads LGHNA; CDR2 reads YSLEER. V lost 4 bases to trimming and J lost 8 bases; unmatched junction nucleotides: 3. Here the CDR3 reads CASSLRLAGELFF. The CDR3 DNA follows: TGCGCCAGCAGCCTCAGACTAGCGGGGGAGCTGTTTTTT.

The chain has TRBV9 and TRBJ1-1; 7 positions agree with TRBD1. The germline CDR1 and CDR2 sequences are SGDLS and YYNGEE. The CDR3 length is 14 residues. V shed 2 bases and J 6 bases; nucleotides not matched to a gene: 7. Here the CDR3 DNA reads TGTGCCAGCAGCGTGGGACAGCTTACGGCTGAAGCTTTCTTT. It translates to CASSVGQLTAEAFF. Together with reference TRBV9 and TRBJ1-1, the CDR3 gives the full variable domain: DSGVTQTPKHLITATGQRVTLRCSPRSGDLSVYWYQQSLDQGLQFLIQYYNGEERAKGNILERFSAQQFPDLHSELNLSSLELGDSALYFCASSVGQLTAEAFFGQGTRLTVV.

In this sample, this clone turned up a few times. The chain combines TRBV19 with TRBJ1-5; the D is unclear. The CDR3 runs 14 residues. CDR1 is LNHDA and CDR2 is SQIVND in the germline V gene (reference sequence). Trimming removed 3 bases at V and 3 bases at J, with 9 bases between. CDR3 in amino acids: CASSIIQNNQPQHF. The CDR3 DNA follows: TGTGCCAGTAGTATCATCCAAAACAATCAGCCCCAGCATTTT.

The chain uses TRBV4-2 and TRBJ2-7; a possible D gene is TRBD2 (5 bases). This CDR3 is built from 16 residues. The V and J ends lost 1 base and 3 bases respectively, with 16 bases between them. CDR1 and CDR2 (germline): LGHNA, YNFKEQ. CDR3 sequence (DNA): TGTGCCAGCAGCCAAGCCGCGGACGGGGTACTCTACGAGCAGTACTTC. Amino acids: CASSQAADGVLYEQYF.

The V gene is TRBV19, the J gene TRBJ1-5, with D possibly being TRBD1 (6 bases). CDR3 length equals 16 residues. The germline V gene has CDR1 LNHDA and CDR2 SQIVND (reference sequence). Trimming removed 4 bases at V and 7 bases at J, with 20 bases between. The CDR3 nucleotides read TGTGCCAGTAGTACGACGGATACAGGGATAGACCAGCCCCAGCATTTT. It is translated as CASSTTDTGIDQPQHF.

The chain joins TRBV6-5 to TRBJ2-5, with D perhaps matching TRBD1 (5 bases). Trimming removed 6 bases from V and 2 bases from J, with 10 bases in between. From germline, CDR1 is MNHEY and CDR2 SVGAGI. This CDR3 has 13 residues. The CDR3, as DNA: TGTGCCAGCAGGCGGACAACGCAAGAGACCCAGTACTTC. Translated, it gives CASRRTTQETQYF.

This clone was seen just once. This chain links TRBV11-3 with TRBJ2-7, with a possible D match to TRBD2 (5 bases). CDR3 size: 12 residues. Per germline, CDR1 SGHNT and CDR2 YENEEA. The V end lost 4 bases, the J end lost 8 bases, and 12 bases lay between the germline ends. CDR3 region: CASSSTEGKQYF. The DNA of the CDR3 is TGTGCCAGCAGCTCCACTGAGGGCAAGCAGTACTTC.

The CDR3 nucleotides are TGTGCCAGCAGCGGACAGTCAACCACCGGGGAGCTGTTTTTT. Translating it yields CASSGQSTTGELFF. The chain combines TRBV7-9 with TRBJ2-2; D possibly corresponds to TRBD1 (6 bases). The germline CDR1 and CDR2 sequences are SEHNR and FQNEAQ (reference sequence). The V end was cut by 5 bases, the J end by 4 bases, with 11 bases between. The CDR3 is 14 residues long.

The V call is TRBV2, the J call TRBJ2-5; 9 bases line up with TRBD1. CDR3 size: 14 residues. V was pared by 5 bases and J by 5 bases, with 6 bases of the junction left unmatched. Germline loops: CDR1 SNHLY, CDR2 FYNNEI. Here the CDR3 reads CASSYRQGGETQYF. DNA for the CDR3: TGTGCCAGCAGTTACAGACAGGGGGGTGAGACCCAGTACTTC.

The CDR3 region has the DNA TGTGCCATCAGTGATACAGGGGGGGGGCCCCAGCATTTT. This sequence encodes CAISDTGGGPQHF. The chain joins TRBV10-3 to TRBJ1-5; TRBD1 matches at 8 bases. This CDR3 has 13 residues. J was trimmed by 9 bases and V by 3 bases; bases with no gene match: 4. The germline CDR1 and CDR2 sequences are ENHRY and SYGVKD.

The CDR3 nucleotides are TGTGCCAGCAGAAGCGGGGGGGGGACGATGGAGCAGTTCTTC. Its protein is CASRSGGGTMEQFF. The rearrangement uses TRBV6-5 and TRBJ2-1; 10 nucleotides agree with TRBD2. V lost 6 bases and J lost 10; bases outside the gene matches: 9. The CDR3 loop spans 14 amino acids. CDR1 and CDR2 from the germline V gene are MNHEY and SVGAGI.

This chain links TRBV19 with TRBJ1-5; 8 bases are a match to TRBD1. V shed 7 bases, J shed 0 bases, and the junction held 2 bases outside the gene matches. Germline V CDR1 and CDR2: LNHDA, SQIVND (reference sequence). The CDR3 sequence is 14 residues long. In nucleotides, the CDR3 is TGTGCCAGTATGGACAGGGCTAGCAATCAGCCCCAGCATTTT. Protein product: CASMDRASNQPQHF. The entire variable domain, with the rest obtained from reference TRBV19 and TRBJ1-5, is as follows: DGGITQSPKYLFRKEGQNVTLSCEQNLNHDAMYWYRQDPGQGLRLIYYSQIVNDFQKGDIAEGYSVSREKKESFPLTVTSAQKNPTAFYLCASMDRASNQPQHFGDGTRLSIL.

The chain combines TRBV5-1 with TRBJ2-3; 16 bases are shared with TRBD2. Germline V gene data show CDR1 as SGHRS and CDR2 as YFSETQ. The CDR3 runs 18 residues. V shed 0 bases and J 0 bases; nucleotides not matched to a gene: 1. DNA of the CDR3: TGCGCCAGCAGCTTGGGGGGACTAGCGGGAGGGAGCACAGATACGCAGTATTTT. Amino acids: CASSLGGLAGGSTDTQYF.

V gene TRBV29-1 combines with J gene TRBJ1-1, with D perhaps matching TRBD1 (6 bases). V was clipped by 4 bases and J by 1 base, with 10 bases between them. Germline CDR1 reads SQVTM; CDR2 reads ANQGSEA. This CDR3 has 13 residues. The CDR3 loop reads CSVGRTANTEAFF. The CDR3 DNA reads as TGCAGCGTTGGAAGGACAGCGAACACTGAAGCTTTCTTT. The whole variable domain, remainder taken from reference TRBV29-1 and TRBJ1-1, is SAVISQKPSRDICQRGTSLTIQCQVDSQVTMMFWYRQQPGQSLTLIATANQGSEATYESGFVIDKFPISRPNLTFSTLTVSNMSPEDSSIYLCSVGRTANTEAFFGQGTRLTVV.

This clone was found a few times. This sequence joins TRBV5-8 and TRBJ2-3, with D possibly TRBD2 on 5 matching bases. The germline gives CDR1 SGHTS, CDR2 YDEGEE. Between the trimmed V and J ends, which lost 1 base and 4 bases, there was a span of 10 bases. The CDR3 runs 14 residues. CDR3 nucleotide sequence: TGTGCCAGCAGCTTGCAGCTAGCCCCAGATACGCAGTATTTT. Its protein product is CASSLQLAPDTQYF.

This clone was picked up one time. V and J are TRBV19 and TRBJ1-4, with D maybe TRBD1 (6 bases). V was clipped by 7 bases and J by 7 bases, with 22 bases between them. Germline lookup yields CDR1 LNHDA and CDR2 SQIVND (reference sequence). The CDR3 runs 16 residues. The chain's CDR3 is CASTIRHRVESEKLFF. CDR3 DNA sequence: TGTGCCAGTACCATAAGACACAGGGTAGAGAGTGAAAAACTGTTTTTT.